Sequencing of this TCR beta chain was carried out in a study of T cell repertoires in cytomegalovirus infection. Background on the study: Both CMV infection and a matching HLA type were indicated by public TCR beta signatures.

Regarding this clonotype: Its antigen is not identified.

From the reads, TCRdb called clonotypes with MiXCR, one entry per CDR3 protein. The table records about 770,000 distinct CDR3 sequences, about 27% of them present only once. CDR3 size: 15 residues. Germline CDR1 MNHEY, CDR2 SMNVEV (reference sequence). V dropped 4 bases and J dropped 8 bases, with 15 bases sitting between them. The V call is TRBV27, the J call TRBJ1-6; a weak D match, TRBD1 (6 bases). The source of this sequence is a human donor in good health (CMV status not recorded). Some clones in this sample may be carry-over from other donors' samples. Sequences were derived from cultured CD8+ T cells from PBMCs, sampled from culture after CMV antigen stimulation. The CDR3 DNA sequence: TGTGCCAGCAGTTGGGGGGCAGGGGAGTATTCACCCCTCCACTTT. Encoded protein: CASSWGAGEYSPLHF.